Below, 20 T cell receptor beta chains from the same sample are listed, as sequenced in a study of T cell changes during pregnancy in multiple sclerosis. Here immunoSEQ multiplex PCR was the method, and the copy in TCRdb shows in-frame clones only, minus some. Of about 67,000 clones listed, roughly 90% are singletons. Sequenced here: peripheral blood, sampled in the second trimester of pregnancy. The receptor set was obtained from a female donor in good health, enrolled as a control in a pregnancy study.

The genes are TRBV11-2 and TRBJ1-3; D is ambiguous. This CDR3 is built from 16 residues. V was clipped by 6 bases and J by 0 bases, with 15 bases between them. Germline CDR1 reads SGHAT; CDR2 reads FQNNGV. The CDR3 spells CASRPLAGSSGNTIYF. CDR3 coding DNA: TGTGCCAGCAGGCCTTTAGCGGGGAGCTCTGGAAACACCATATATTTT.

V gene TRBV30 combines with J gene TRBJ2-7, with a weak D call TRBD1 (7 bases). Trimming shortened V by 4 bases and J by 3 bases, and 13 bases separated the two germline ends. Germline V lookup: CDR1 GTSNPN, CDR2 SVGIG (reference sequence). The CDR3 consists of 13 residues. The CDR3 coding sequence is TGTGCCTGGACAGGGGGGAACGGCTACGAGCAGTACTTC. This encodes CAWTGGNGYEQYF.

The rearrangement links TRBV5-1 to TRBJ2-1, with D possibly being TRBD1 (5 bases). CDR3 size: 14 residues. The ends were cut back, 1 base at V and 8 bases at J, with 13 bases in the middle. Germline CDR1 and CDR2: SGHRS and YFSETQ. The CDR3 DNA is TGCGCCAGCAGCTTGTTGCCAGGGCCTTATGAGCAGTTCTTC. This codes for CASSLLPGPYEQFF.

V gene TRBV13 combines with J gene TRBJ1-2; 8 nucleotides match TRBD1. Trimming at V came to 7 bases and at J to 13 bases, leaving 17 bases not matched to a gene. This CDR3 spans 14 amino acids. Germline assignment: CDR1 PRHDT and CDR2 FYEKMQ (reference sequence). In nucleotides, the CDR3 is TGTGCCAGCATGTCGAACATTGGGGACAGGCGACTCACCTTC. Its protein is CASMSNIGDRRLTF.

CDR3 residues: CASSIKGGRNSNQPQHF. The CDR3 nucleotides are TGTGCCAGTAGTATTAAAGGGGGCAGGAATAGCAATCAGCCCCAGCATTTT. J is TRBJ1-5 and V is TRBV19, with 7 bases matching TRBD1. The germline V gene encodes CDR1 LNHDA and CDR2 SQIVND (reference sequence). The V gene end was trimmed by 3 bases and the J gene end by 0 bases; junction bases not matched to a gene: 8. There are 17 residues in the CDR3.

The V and J genes are TRBV19 and TRBJ2-2; 9 nucleotides agree with TRBD2. The V gene's germline CDR1 is LNHDA and CDR2 SQIVND (reference sequence). V gave up 5 bases and J gave up 4 bases; unmatched junction bases: 8. CDR3 length: 16 residues. The CDR3 DNA is TGTGCCAGTAGTCACGGACTAGCGCGAGCCACCGGGGAGCTGTTTTTT. As protein: CASSHGLARATGELFF.

The rearrangement links TRBV5-4 to TRBJ2-5; the match to TRBD2 covers 8 bases. Germline assignment: CDR1 SGHNT and CDR2 YYREEE (reference sequence). V lost 1 base and J lost 1; bases outside the gene matches: 3. The CDR3 contains 15 residues. The CDR3 here is CASSLRLAGQETQYF. In DNA, the CDR3 is TGTGCCAGCAGCTTGAGGCTAGCGGGCCAAGAGACCCAGTACTTC. The variable domain in full, with the rest retrieved from reference TRBV5-4 and TRBJ2-5, is ETGVTQSPTHLIKTRGQQVTLRCSSQSGHNTVSWYQQALGQGPQFIFQYYREEENGRGNFPPRFSGLQFPNYSSELNVNALELDDSALYLCASSLRLAGQETQYFGPGTRLLVL.

This chain uses TRBV4-1 with TRBJ2-3, with no clear D. The germline CDR1 and CDR2 sequences are MGHRA and YSYEKL. V was pared by 0 bases and J by 3 bases, with 16 bases between. The CDR3 loop spans 17 amino acids. DNA of the CDR3: TGCGCCAGCAGCCAAGATGGAGCCGGGTCTGGGACAGATACGCAGTATTTT. It yields the protein CASSQDGAGSGTDTQYF.

J is TRBJ2-5 and V is TRBV19; 12 nucleotides align to TRBD1. Germline CDR1 and CDR2: LNHDA and SQIVND (reference sequence). The V and J ends lost 5 bases and 5 bases, in that order; junction bases with no gene match: 6. This CDR3 comprises 15 residues. Here the CDR3 DNA reads TGTGCCAGTAGTGGGACAGGGGGCCGCCGGGAGACCCAGTACTTC. Encoded protein: CASSGTGGRRETQYF.

CDR3 residues: CASNLGAGNSNQPQHF. In DNA form, the CDR3 reads TGTGCCAGCAACCTAGGCGCGGGGAATAGCAATCAGCCCCAGCATTTT. The rearrangement uses TRBV21-1 and TRBJ1-5. TRBV21-1 is flagged as a pseudogene. This CDR3 has 16 residues.

The chain combines TRBV6-6 with TRBJ1-2; D remains unclear. V was shortened by 6 bases and J by 1 base, with 15 bases between the two germline ends. The length of the CDR3 is 15 residues. Looked up from germline, CDR1 is MNHNY and CDR2 is SVGAGI (reference sequence). In nucleotides, the CDR3 is TGTGCCAGCAGCCCGATGCTACCCATTAACTATGGCTACACCTTC. Translated: CASSPMLPINYGYTF.

The chain couples TRBV19 to TRBJ2-3, with D possibly being TRBD1 (6 bases). Germline V gene data show CDR1 as LNHDA and CDR2 as SQIVND (reference sequence). This CDR3 is 13 amino acids long. The germline V and J ends were trimmed by 9 bases and 1 base, with 11 bases remaining between them. The CDR3 loop is CASERQGTDTQYF. CDR3 nucleotide sequence: TGTGCCAGCGAGAGACAGGGCACAGATACGCAGTATTTT.

The chain is built from TRBV11-2 and TRBJ2-3, with D perhaps matching TRBD2 (6 bases). Trimming took off 5 bases at V and 2 bases at J, with 17 bases between the two ends. Germline CDR1 SGHAT, CDR2 FQNNGV. This CDR3 contains 16 residues. CDR3 amino acids: CASSPEGLAVTDTQYF. CDR3 coding DNA: TGTGCCAGCAGCCCAGAGGGGTTAGCGGTCACAGATACGCAGTATTTT.

The genes are TRBV4-3 and TRBJ2-1; 8 bases are shared with TRBD2. J gave up 6 bases and V 0 bases, and 10 bases lay outside the gene matches. Germline V gives CDR1 LGHNA, CDR2 YSLEER. The CDR3 has 17 residues. The CDR3 bases are TGCGCCAGCAGCCAAGAGTCGGTCGGGAGGGCCACCAATGAGCAGTTCTTC. Protein sequence: CASSQESVGRATNEQFF.

J is TRBJ1-6 and V is TRBV7-3; possibly TRBD1 for D (5 bases). Per germline, CDR1 SGHTA and CDR2 FQGTGA. V was clipped by 5 bases and J by 7 bases, with 9 bases between them. This CDR3 has 13 amino acids. The CDR3 loop is CASSPGLNSPLHF. The DNA of the CDR3 is TGTGCCAGCAGCCCAGGGCTCAATTCACCCCTCCACTTT.

This chain uses TRBV6-5 with TRBJ2-1; 8 positions match TRBD2. Germline-derived CDR1 and CDR2 are MNHEY and SVGAGI. This CDR3 is 15 amino acids long. The ends lost 6 bases at V and 6 bases at J; junction bases unmatched: 10. For the CDR3, the DNA is TGTGCCAGCAGCTACGAAGCGGGGGCCCCCAATGAGCAGTTCTTC. This sequence encodes CASSYEAGAPNEQFF.

The gene calls are TRBV6-1 and TRBJ2-7; tentative D call: TRBD2 (6 bases). Germline CDR1 reads MNHNS; CDR2 reads SASEGT. Trimming pared 6 bases from V and 3 bases from J, leaving 15 bases between. The CDR3 sequence is 14 residues long. The DNA of the CDR3 is TGTGCCAGCAGATCTAGCGTTAATGTCTACGAGCAGTACTTC. Translated: CASRSSVNVYEQYF.

This clone was picked up one time. The chain is built from TRBV2 and TRBJ2-7; possible D gene TRBD1, 5 bases. The CDR3 is made up of 15 amino acids. Germline CDR1 SNHLY, CDR2 FYNNEI. Trimming removed 5 bases from V and 4 bases from J, with 18 bases in between. CDR3 loop: CASSWGGAETYEQYF. CDR3 in DNA: TGTGCCAGCAGTTGGGGTGGGGCAGAGACATACGAGCAGTACTTC.

The chain is built from TRBV7-3 and TRBJ2-4; the match to TRBD2 covers 7 bases. Per germline, CDR1 SGHTA and CDR2 FQGTGA. The length of the CDR3 is 15 residues. Germline trimming cut 5 bases from V and 7 bases from J; bases unmatched to any gene: 11. In nucleotides, the CDR3 is TGTGCCAGCAGCCCCTCTAGCGGTTTGTCCAACATTCAGTACTTC. This translates into CASSPSSGLSNIQYF.

The V call is TRBV30, the J call TRBJ2-1, with TRBD1 matching over 10 bases. CDR1 and CDR2 (germline): GTSNPN, SVGIG (reference sequence). Trimming removed 2 bases from V and 8 bases from J; junction bases left unmatched: 6. CDR3 length: 14 amino acids. This CDR3 is CAWSPGQGPHEQFF. CDR3 coding DNA: TGTGCCTGGAGTCCGGGACAGGGGCCCCATGAGCAGTTCTTC.